The present TCR beta chain was sequenced within a study of blood T cell repertoires in COVID-19. In the study overall: Spain, Italy and the United States supplied samples that represented acute and convalescent COVID-19.

Libraries were prepared by immunoSEQ multiplex PCR; TCRdb keeps only in-frame clonotypes and omits some of them. The table includes 200,000 to 300,000 clones, 81% detected once. Trimming removed 5 bases at V and 0 bases at J, with 13 bases between. Germline CDR1 MDHEN, CDR2 SYDVKM. CDR3 length: 15 amino acids. The chain is built from TRBV28 and TRBJ1-2; D is uncertain. Sequencing used peripheral blood. This clonotype was obtained from a woman at least 80 years old with acute or convalescent COVID-19. The CDR3 DNA is TGTGCCAGCAGTCCCGTATCCCTTACTAACTATGGCTACACCTTC. Its protein product is CASSPVSLTNYGYTF.